The TCR beta chain described here comes from a study of shared clonotypes between healthy human individuals. The CDR3 contains 13 residues. V was cut by 5 bases and J by 11 bases, with 19 bases left in between. The germline CDR1 and CDR2 sequences are SGHNT and YYREEE (reference sequence). Measured with immunoSEQ multiplex PCR; TCRdb has only the in-frame clones, and not every one. The table includes about 480,000 clones, 70% to 80% detected once. The J gene is TRBJ1-1, the V gene TRBV5-4; D unresolved. The origin of this receptor is a woman in her thirties or forties in good health. Some clones in this sample may be carry-over from other donors' samples. Sequencing was done on a sample of PBMCs. Written as DNA, the CDR3 is TGTGCCAGCAGTTCAGCCGGGCGGGCCTCGGCTTTCTTT. It is translated as CASSSAGRASAFF.